The 12 T cell receptor beta chains presented below share a single source sample, sequenced in a study of control samples from healthy donors and cancer patients (TCRdb year 2020). Library method: the immunoSEQ multiplex PCR assay. TCRdb retrieved this table from immuneACCESS and kept in-frame rearrangements only. Not all clones are present; in checked studies, unresolved V genes account for under half, and no reason is known for the remainder. In all, the sample holds fewer than 95,000 clones, and about 86% of those were seen once. Over 1% of the sample comes from the top ten. The material sequenced was blood. All receptors come from a woman in her forties or fifties in good health.

This clone came up a few times. The chain recombines TRBV12-3 or TRBV12-4 with TRBJ2-7; TRBD2 might be the D (6 bases). The V and J ends lost 5 bases and 5 bases respectively, with 10 bases between them. This CDR3 contains 12 residues. Written as DNA, the CDR3 is TGTGCCAGCAGTAAAACTAGCCACGAGCAGTACTTC. It specifies CASSKTSHEQYF.

The chain employs TRBV6-5 and TRBJ2-1; D possibly matches TRBD1 or TRBD2 (5 bases each). CDR3 length: 13 residues. With 2 bases removed from V and 9 bases from J, the gap between germline ends came to 11 bases. Germline V lookup: CDR1 MNHEY, CDR2 SVGAGI. The chain's CDR3 is CASSYEGRGEQFF. The CDR3 nucleotides read TGTGCCAGCAGTTACGAGGGGAGAGGTGAGCAGTTCTTC.

In its sample, this clone was seen a few times. CDR3 protein: CASSLIGGNEQFF. The CDR3, as DNA: TGTGCCAGCAGCTTGATCGGGGGTAATGAGCAGTTCTTC. The V and J genes are TRBV5-6 and TRBJ2-1; the D gene is possibly TRBD2 (6 bases). The CDR3 is 13 amino acids. The V and J ends lost 1 base and 7 bases respectively, with 9 bases between them. Germline CDR1 and CDR2: SGHDT and YYEEEE.

In this sample, this clone turned up once. The chain links TRBV18 to TRBJ1-4, with D tentatively TRBD1 (6 bases). This CDR3 region has 15 residues. Germline CDR1 and CDR2: KGHSH and LQKENI. V dropped 3 bases and J dropped 5 bases, with 13 bases sitting between them. Here the CDR3 reads CASSPSTGYNEKLFF. CDR3 sequence (DNA): TGTGCCAGCTCACCTTCGACAGGTTACAATGAAAAACTGTTTTTT.

The chain couples TRBV7-3 to TRBJ1-2; no definite D call. Trimming shortened V by 5 bases and J by 0 bases, and 10 bases separated the two germline ends. Germline CDR1 is SGHTA and CDR2 is FQGTGA. This CDR3 spans 14 amino acids. The CDR3, as DNA: TGTGCCAGCAGCCCCCGGCCCTCTAACTATGGCTACACCTTC. Its protein is CASSPRPSNYGYTF.

A note on this clone: Other DNA sequences in the same sample also yield this CDR3. The gene calls are TRBV5-6 and TRBJ1-2; D is unresolved. Trimming cost V 2 bases and J 2 bases, with 1 base left between them. This CDR3 has 11 residues. Germline CDR1 and CDR2: SGHDT and YYEEEE. DNA for the CDR3: TGTGCCAGCAGCTTCAACTATGGCTACACCTTC. Protein: CASSFNYGYTF.

This rearrangement joins TRBV6-5 to TRBJ2-7, with TRBD2 identical over 11 bases. Trimming cost V 0 bases and J 3 bases; bases outside gene matches: 4. The CDR3 is 16 residues long. Germline lookup yields CDR1 MNHEY and CDR2 SVGAGI. The CDR3 spells CASSYSTGTSGYEQYF. The CDR3 nucleotides read TGTGCCAGCAGTTACTCCACCGGGACTAGCGGCTACGAGCAGTACTTC.

This chain uses TRBV4-1 with TRBJ2-7, with TRBD2 matching 11 bases. The CDR3 consists of 18 residues. V lost 4 bases, J lost 2 bases, and 13 bases stayed unmatched. Germline V gene lookup returns CDR1 MGHRA and CDR2 YSYEKL. The CDR3 DNA reads TGCGCCAGCAGCCTGCGCGGAGGACTAGCGGGCGCGACCTACGAGCAGTACTTC. As protein: CASSLRGGLAGATYEQYF.

The V and J genes are TRBV28 and TRBJ1-6; 8 positions match TRBD1. Per the germline V gene, CDR1 is MDHEN and CDR2 is SYDVKM. The CDR3 runs to 14 residues. J lost 10 bases, V lost 2 bases, and 4 bases had no gene match. The CDR3 region has the DNA TGTGCCAGCAGTTTAGAGGACAGGGTGTCACCCCTCCACTTT. This sequence encodes CASSLEDRVSPLHF.

The CDR3 spells CASSEQGSGNTIYF. The CDR3 DNA sequence: TGTGCCAGCAGCGAACAGGGATCTGGAAACACCATATATTTT. The rearrangement links TRBV7-2 to TRBJ1-3, with D perhaps TRBD1 (6 bases). V was pared by 5 bases and J by 1 base, with 9 bases between. This CDR3 spans 14 amino acids. Germline lookup yields CDR1 SGHTA and CDR2 FQGNSA.

This clone was seen a single time. The genes are TRBV6-5 and TRBJ1-1; tentatively, D is TRBD1 (5 bases). CDR1 and CDR2 (germline): MNHEY, SVGAGI. This CDR3 region has 14 residues. V lost 2 bases, J lost 2 bases, and 9 bases lay in between. CDR3 coding DNA: TGTGCCAGCAGTTACGGGGGAGTAAACACTGAAGCTTTCTTT. It encodes CASSYGGVNTEAFF.

This clone came up a few times. This sequence joins TRBV4-3 and TRBJ1-1, with a possible D match to TRBD1 (6 bases). The CDR3 loop spans 14 amino acids. In germline, CDR1 is LGHNA, CDR2 YSLEER. Trimming removed 4 bases at V and 8 bases at J, with 17 bases between. The CDR3 DNA reads as TGCGCCAGCAGCCTGAGACAGGACGGAAGGGAAGCTTTCTTT. Protein sequence: CASSLRQDGREAFF.